The clone carrying this T cell receptor (beta chain) was observed at least ten times. Antigen unknown. The data were taken from a study of early T cells in non-severe SARS-CoV-2 infection. Looking at the study overall: Sequencing was performed on bulk RNA from unsorted whole blood, leaving chains unpaired. Study findings and constraints: Matching with VDJdb favored anti-spike CD8 responses (missing private and CD4 specificities).

CDR1 is SQVTM and CDR2 is ANQGSEA in the germline V gene. The CDR3 length is 14 residues. V lost 0 bases and J 0 bases, leaving 7 bases between the germline ends. Molecules of cDNA were individually given unique molecular identifiers that were attached to them. TCRdb passed the 5' RACE reads through MiXCR, listing each CDR3 protein once. The sample shows more than 60,000 distinct CDR3 sequences, 13% of them seen only once. Source material: whole blood. The gene calls are TRBV29-1 and TRBJ2-3, with D hard to call. The TCR originated in an adult who was a healthcare worker with PCR-confirmed SARS-CoV-2 infection or an uninfected control (not recorded which). For the CDR3, the DNA is TGCAGCGTTGAAGACCCCCGCAGCACAGATACGCAGTATTTT. It is translated as CSVEDPRSTDTQYF.